This is a list of T cell receptor beta chains from one sample in a study of blood T cell repertoires in COVID-19. Assay: immunoSEQ multiplex PCR; the TCRdb copy retains only in-frame clones and omits some. Counted here are approximately 220,000 clones, around 85% occurring once; the ten biggest clones make up around 19%. The sample was PBMCs or T cells enriched from blood (not recorded which). These receptors came from a man aged 40-55 years who had recovered from COVID-19. Both conserved end residues are part of each CDR3. A D gene is named only where the DNA matches it firmly. Only part of the rows carry a size: once, few, many, or a class if the clone is expanded.

D: TRBD2
V: TRBV24-1
size: NA
J: TRBJ2-1
DNA: TGTGCCACCAGTGATTCGAAAGGGACTAGCGGATCCCCGTACAATGAGCAGTTCTTC
CDR3: CATSDSKGTSGSPYNEQFF

D: TRBD1
V: TRBV28
size: NA
J: TRBJ1-1
DNA: TGTGCCAGCAGTTTAGTAGGGGGCCCTAAGAAACCTGAAGCTTTCTTT
CDR3: CASSLVGGPKKPEAFF

D: NA
V: TRBV10-1
size: NA
J: TRBJ1-1
DNA: TGCGCCAGCAGTGAAAGTCCTGACAGAGAAGCTTTCTTT
CDR3: CASSESPDREAFF

D: NA
V: TRBV12-3/TRBV12-4
size: NA
J: TRBJ1-1
DNA: TGTGCCAGTGGGCTGGGGGCGAACACTGAAGCTTTCTTT
CDR3: CASGLGANTEAFF

D: TRBD1
V: TRBV10-3
size: NA
J: TRBJ1-5
DNA: TGTGCCATCAGTCCTACAGGGGGCAATCAGCCCCAGCATTTT
CDR3: CAISPTGGNQPQHF

D: TRBD2
V: TRBV7-6
size: NA
J: TRBJ2-3
DNA: TGTGCCAGCAGCTTATCGGCGGGAGTAGTAGATACGCAGTATTTT
CDR3: CASSLSAGVVDTQYF

D: TRBD2
V: TRBV27
size: few
J: TRBJ2-7
DNA: TGTGCCAGCAGTTTAAGGGAGCGGGGCTACGAGCAGTACTTC
CDR3: CASSLRERGYEQYF

D: NA
V: TRBV5-6
size: NA
J: TRBJ1-5
DNA: TGTGCCAGCAGCTTGACAGGACGGTATCAGCCCCAGCATTTT
CDR3: CASSLTGRYQPQHF

D: NA
V: TRBV19
size: NA
J: TRBJ1-1
DNA: TGTGCCAGTAGTATATCGGCAGGTGACCCGCACATGAACACTGAAGCTTTCTTT
CDR3: CASSISAGDPHMNTEAFF

D: NA
V: TRBV29-1
size: NA
J: TRBJ2-1
DNA: TGCAGCGTTGACGCAGGGTTGGGTGGGTTTTTGGGCAATGAGCAGTTCTTC
CDR3: CSVDAGLGGFLGNEQFF

D: NA
V: TRBV5-5
size: NA
J: TRBJ2-7
DNA: TGTGCCAGCAGCTTGGTGGGCGGGGTCTACGAGCAGTACTTC
CDR3: CASSLVGGVYEQYF

D: NA
V: TRBV19
size: NA
J: TRBJ2-7
DNA: TGTGCCAGTAGTATAGCAACCACACCCCCAGCCTACGAGCAGTACTTC
CDR3: CASSIATTPPAYEQYF

D: TRBD1
V: TRBV7-9
size: NA
J: TRBJ1-4
DNA: TGTGCCAGCAGCCAGGACAGGGCGAATGAAAAACTGTTTTTT
CDR3: CASSQDRANEKLFF

D: TRBD1
V: TRBV2
size: NA
J: TRBJ1-6
DNA: TGTGCCAGCAGTCGGGGACAGGGCTTGTCACCCCTCCACTTT
CDR3: CASSRGQGLSPLHF

D: TRBD1
V: TRBV5-1
size: few
J: TRBJ1-6
DNA: TGCGCCAGCAGCTCGGGACAGGGGACAAGATCCTATAATTCACCCCTCCACTTT
CDR3: CASSSGQGTRSYNSPLHF

D: TRBD1
V: TRBV10-3
size: NA
J: TRBJ2-7
DNA: TGTGCCATCAGTGCGGGGACAGGGAGCAACGAGCAGTACTTC
CDR3: CAISAGTGSNEQYF

D: NA
V: TRBV12-3/TRBV12-4
size: few
J: TRBJ2-1
DNA: TGTGCCAGCAGCCCCCTCCTAGATAGCGGTGAGTTCTTC
CDR3: CASSPLLDSGEFF

D: TRBD2
V: TRBV30
size: NA
J: TRBJ2-1
DNA: TGTGCCTGGAGTGTAGGGATAGCGCGGGGGGATGAGCAGTTCTTC
CDR3: CAWSVGIARGDEQFF

D: TRBD2
V: TRBV9
size: NA
J: TRBJ2-7
DNA: TGTGCCAGCAGCCTCTCGGGAGGGGGTAGGGAGCAGTACTTC
CDR3: CASSLSGGGREQYF

D: NA
V: TRBV13
size: NA
J: TRBJ1-2
DNA: TGTGCCAGCAGCTTAGGCAGGGCAAATAACTATGGCTACACCTTC
CDR3: CASSLGRANNYGYTF

D: TRBD1
V: TRBV18
size: NA
J: TRBJ2-7
DNA: TGTGCCAGCTCACCTCGGGACAGGGGGGTACTGTACTTC
CDR3: CASSPRDRGVLYF

D: NA
V: TRBV20-1
size: once
J: TRBJ2-3
DNA: TGCAGTGCTAGTCGGGCGGGAACCGATACGCAGTATTTT
CDR3: CSASRAGTDTQYF

D: TRBD1
V: TRBV11-2
size: NA
J: TRBJ2-5
DNA: TGTGCCAGCAGCCACGGACAGGCTCCAGAGACCCAGTACTTC
CDR3: CASSHGQAPETQYF

D: TRBD1
V: TRBV5-1
size: NA
J: TRBJ2-1
DNA: TGCGCCAGCAGCTTGAGGGACAGGGGCGCATCGAATGAGCAGTTCTTC
CDR3: CASSLRDRGASNEQFF

D: NA
V: TRBV4-1
size: NA
J: TRBJ1-5
DNA: TGCGCCAGCAGCCCCGGGGGGGTGAGCAATCAGCCCCAGCATTTT
CDR3: CASSPGGVSNQPQHF

D: NA
V: TRBV7-6
size: NA
J: TRBJ2-3
DNA: TGTGCCAGCAGCTTCCGGCTAGCGTGGGATACGCAGTATTTT
CDR3: CASSFRLAWDTQYF

D: NA
V: TRBV7-2
size: NA
J: TRBJ1-2
DNA: TGTGCCAGCAGCCCGGGGTCGGGTTTGGGGGGCTACACCTTC
CDR3: CASSPGSGLGGYTF

D: TRBD1
V: TRBV14
size: NA
J: TRBJ1-2
DNA: TGTGCCAGCAGCCAAGATCCAGGGGGAAGAGGTGGCTACACCTTC
CDR3: CASSQDPGGRGGYTF

D: TRBD2
V: TRBV7-3
size: NA
J: TRBJ2-6
DNA: TGTGCCAGCAGCCCAGAGACTAGCGGGATCCCTGGGGCCAACGTCCTGACTTTC
CDR3: CASSPETSGIPGANVLTF